Presented here are 15 T cell receptor beta chains from one specimen sequenced in a study of T cells after yellow fever vaccination (dated 2019 in TCRdb). What the treatment or condition label conveys for this sample: live attenuated yellow fever vaccine strain. The library was prepared using 5' RACE. Sequencing was carried out with an Illumina HiSeq 2500. Through fastp at Q25 and MiXCR, TCRdb rebuilt clones from the public reads, retaining in-frame beta chains. For every CDR3 protein sequence, its rows merge into one entry that carries the most common genes and DNA. The table for this sample lists under 200,000 distinct CDR3 sequences; around 7.3% of them were counted only once. Clones ranked in the top ten supply 2.5% to 3% of the sample. The sequencing here drew on CD4+ T cells sorted from PBMCs, taken more than 4 days after the first yellow fever vaccination. The receptors derive from a man aged 18 to 29 who received the YFV17D yellow fever vaccine.

This clonotype was recorded many times. The J gene is TRBJ2-7, the V gene TRBV7-9, with D uncertain. Per germline, CDR1 SEHNR and CDR2 FQNEAQ (reference sequence). This CDR3 comprises 16 residues. V was pared by 0 bases and J by 1 base, with 13 bases between. The CDR3 nucleotides are TGTGCCAGCAGCTTAGCGCTGAGCGTGGGGTCCTACGAGCAGTACTTC. Protein: CASSLALSVGSYEQYF. The complete variable domain, with remaining parts taken from reference TRBV7-9 and TRBJ2-7, reads DTGVSQNPRHKITKRGQNVTFRCDPISEHNRLYWYRQTLGQGPEFLTYFQNEAQLEKSRLLSDRFSAERPKGSFSTLEIQRTEQGDSAMYLCASSLALSVGSYEQYFGPGTRLTVT.

This clonotype turned up a few times. The V and J genes are TRBV7-2 and TRBJ2-7; 8 nucleotides agree with TRBD1. In germline, CDR1 is SGHTA, CDR2 FQGNSA. There are 14 residues in the CDR3. V shed 5 bases and J 2 bases; nucleotides not matched to a gene: 5. CDR3 region: CASSPQGGPYEQYV. The CDR3 DNA sequence: TGTGCCAGCAGCCCACAGGGGGGACCCTACGAGCAGTACGTC.

This clonotype was observed at least ten times. This chain connects TRBV19 to TRBJ1-1, with TRBD1 matching over 7 bases. This CDR3 contains 14 residues. Losses at the gene ends were 7 bases for V and 10 bases for J; bases not matched to a gene: 15. The germline gives CDR1 LNHDA, CDR2 SQIVND (reference sequence). This CDR3 is CASTQRRQGMGAFF. As DNA, the CDR3 is TGTGCCAGTACGCAGAGAAGACAGGGAATGGGAGCTTTCTTT.

This clonotype was detected ten times or more. The chain is built from TRBV11-2 and TRBJ1-1; D perhaps matches TRBD1 (5 bases). Trimming removed 0 bases from V and 3 bases from J, with 17 bases in between. The CDR3 has 17 residues. Germline V gene data show CDR1 as SGHAT and CDR2 as FQNNGV. CDR3 in amino acids: CASSLDLGGLFYTEAFF. The CDR3 DNA is TGTGCCAGCAGCTTAGATCTGGGGGGTCTTTTTTACACTGAAGCTTTCTTT.

The sample holds a few counts of this clonotype. The gene calls are TRBV20-1 and TRBJ2-3, with D uncertain. Germline V CDR1 and CDR2: DFQATT, SNEGSKA (reference sequence). Trimming shortened V by 6 bases and J by 6 bases, and 13 bases separated the two germline ends. The CDR3 totals 12 residues. The CDR3 nucleotides are TGCAGTGCACCGACGGTGGGGGATACGCAGTATTTT. Translating it yields CSAPTVGDTQYF.

This clonotype has only a few counts. The V gene is TRBV27, the J gene TRBJ2-1, with TRBD2 as a possible D gene (5 bases). Germline V gene lookup returns CDR1 MNHEY and CDR2 SMNVEV (reference sequence). The CDR3 runs to 17 residues. The V end was cut by 4 bases, the J end by 4 bases, with 20 bases between. The CDR3 DNA reads TGTGCCAGCAGTTCTACCCCTTCGGTTGGCGGGTACAATGAGCAGTTCTTC. Its protein product is CASSSTPSVGGYNEQFF.

This clonotype was observed many times. CDR3 coding DNA: TGTGCCAGCAGTGTAACAGGGAGCTCCTACAATGAGCAGTTCTTC. It translates to CASSVTGSSYNEQFF. V is TRBV12-3 or TRBV12-4 and J is TRBJ2-1; TRBD1 is a possible D gene (6 bases). The CDR3 runs to 15 residues. The V and J ends lost 5 bases and 0 bases respectively, with 11 bases between them.

This clonotype was picked up many times. The V gene is TRBV4-2, the J gene TRBJ1-2; D unclear. The CDR3 extends over 14 amino acids. Germline lookup yields CDR1 LGHNA and CDR2 YNFKEQ. Trimming removed 0 bases from V and 8 bases from J, with 13 bases in between. CDR3 amino acids: CASSQDRAPRGYTF. The CDR3 DNA reads TGTGCCAGCAGCCAAGATCGGGCCCCGAGAGGCTACACCTTC.

The sample holds many counts of this clonotype. The chain has TRBV5-1 and TRBJ1-2; the D gene is possibly TRBD1 (5 bases). CDR3 size: 14 residues. The germline V and J ends were trimmed by 0 bases and 2 bases, with 8 bases remaining between them. Germline V gene sequence: CDR1 SGHRS, CDR2 YFSETQ. The CDR3 sequence: CASSLGQQNYGYTF. Written as DNA, the CDR3 is TGCGCCAGCAGCTTGGGACAGCAAAACTATGGCTACACCTTC. Filled out from reference TRBV5-1 and TRBJ1-2, the complete variable domain reads KAGVTQTPRYLIKTRGQQVTLSCSPISGHRSVSWYQQTPGQGLQFLFEYFSETQRNKGNFPGRFSGRQFSNSRSEMNVSTLELGDSALYLCASSLGQQNYGYTFGSGTRLTVV.

This clonotype has a handful of counts. The chain joins TRBV6-1 to TRBJ2-5, with 8 bases identical to TRBD1. The CDR3 runs to 13 residues. The germline V gene encodes CDR1 MNHNS and CDR2 SASEGT. V was clipped by 6 bases and J by 4 bases; unmatched bases: 4. CDR3 protein: CASRPTGGETQYF. Here the CDR3 DNA reads TGTGCCAGCAGGCCAACAGGGGGAGAGACCCAGTACTTC.

The sample holds many counts of this clonotype. V is TRBV6-5 and J is TRBJ1-2; possibly TRBD1 for D (6 bases). Germline assignment: CDR1 MNHEY and CDR2 SVGAGI. V was clipped by 0 bases and J by 4 bases, with 12 bases between them. This CDR3 region has 15 residues. The CDR3 reads CASSYSNREFYGYTF. The DNA for the CDR3 is TGTGCCAGCAGTTACTCTAACAGGGAGTTCTATGGCTACACCTTC.

Concerning this clonotype: Possible read error: a much larger clone is one base away. The J gene is TRBJ2-5, the V gene TRBV9; unclear D gene. CDR1 is SGDLS and CDR2 is YYNGEE in the germline V gene. CDR3 size: 14 residues. The CDR3 sequence is CASSVDQNQDTQYF. Here the CDR3 DNA reads TGTGCCAGCAGCGTTGACCAGAACCAAGATACCCAGTACTTC.

V is TRBV20-1 and J is TRBJ1-5; 8 nucleotides agree with TRBD1. The CDR3 spans 19 residues. After removal of 3 bases from V and 0 bases from J, the junction contained 16 bases not matched to a gene. Germline V gene lookup returns CDR1 DFQATT and CDR2 SNEGSKA (reference sequence). The CDR3 sequence is CSASPIRDRLNLSNQPQHF. The CDR3 DNA follows: TGCAGTGCTAGCCCCATCCGGGACAGGCTTAACCTTAGCAATCAGCCCCAGCATTTT.

This clonotype was counted a few times. The J gene is TRBJ2-7, the V gene TRBV6-2 or TRBV6-3; 8 nucleotides align to TRBD1. This CDR3 is built from 15 residues. With 2 bases clipped from V and 2 bases from J, the junction kept 5 bases outside the gene matches. Germline values: CDR1 MNHEY, CDR2 SVGEGT. The CDR3 reads CASSYAGQGPYEQYF. DNA for the CDR3: TGTGCCAGCAGTTACGCCGGACAGGGTCCCTACGAGCAGTACTTC.

This clonotype was detected ten times or more. The V gene is TRBV6-5, the J gene TRBJ2-2; no clear D gene. Trimming took 0 bases from V and 1 from J, leaving 9 bases between them. CDR1 is MNHEY, CDR2 SVGAGI, per germline. This CDR3 spans 16 amino acids. CDR3 sequence (DNA): TGTGCCAGCAGTTACTCTCCCGGCGGGAACACCGGGGAGCTGTTTTTT. Amino acid sequence: CASSYSPGGNTGELFF.